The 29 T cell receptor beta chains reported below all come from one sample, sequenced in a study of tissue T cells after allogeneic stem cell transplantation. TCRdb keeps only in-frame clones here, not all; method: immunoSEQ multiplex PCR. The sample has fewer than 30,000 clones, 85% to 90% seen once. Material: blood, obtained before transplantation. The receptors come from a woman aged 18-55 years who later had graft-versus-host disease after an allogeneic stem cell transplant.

The DNA for the CDR3 is TGCGCCAGCAGCACCCGGACAGGGGACGAGCAGTACTTC. Translation gives CASSTRTGDEQYF. This chain connects TRBV4-1 to TRBJ2-7; 9 bases fit TRBD1. The V gene end was trimmed by 5 bases and the J gene end by 5 bases; junction bases not matched to a gene: 4. This CDR3 spans 13 amino acids. Germline V gives CDR1 MGHRA, CDR2 YSYEKL.

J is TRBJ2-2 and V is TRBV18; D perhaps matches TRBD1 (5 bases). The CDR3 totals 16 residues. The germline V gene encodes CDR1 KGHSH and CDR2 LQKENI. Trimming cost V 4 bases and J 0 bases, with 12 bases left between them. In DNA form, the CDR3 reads TGTGCCAGCTCACAGTCCCAGGGCGCGAACACCGGGGAGCTGTTTTTT. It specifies CASSQSQGANTGELFF.

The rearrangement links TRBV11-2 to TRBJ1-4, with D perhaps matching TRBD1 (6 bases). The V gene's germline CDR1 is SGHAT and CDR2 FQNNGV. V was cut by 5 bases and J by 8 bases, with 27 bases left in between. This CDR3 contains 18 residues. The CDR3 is CASSPGGAAREMGEKLFF. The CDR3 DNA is TGTGCCAGCAGCCCGGGGGGCGCCGCTAGGGAGATGGGGGAAAAACTGTTTTTT.

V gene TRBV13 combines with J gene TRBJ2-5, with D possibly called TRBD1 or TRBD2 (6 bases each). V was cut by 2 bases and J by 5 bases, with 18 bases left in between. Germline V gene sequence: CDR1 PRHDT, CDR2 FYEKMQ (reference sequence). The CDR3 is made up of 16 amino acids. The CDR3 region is CASSLLARGLGETQYF. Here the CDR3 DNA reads TGTGCCAGCAGCTTATTAGCCCGGGGGCTAGGGGAGACCCAGTACTTC.

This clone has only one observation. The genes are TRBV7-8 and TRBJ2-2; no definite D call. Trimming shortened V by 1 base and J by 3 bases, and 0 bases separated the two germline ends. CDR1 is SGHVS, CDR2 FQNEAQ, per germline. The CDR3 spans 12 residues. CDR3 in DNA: TGTGCCAGCAGCTTAGACACCGGGGAGCTGTTTTTT. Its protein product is CASSLDTGELFF. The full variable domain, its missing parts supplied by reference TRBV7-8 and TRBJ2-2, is GAGVSQSPRYKVAKRGQDVALRCDPISGHVSLFWYQQALGQGPEFLTYFQNEAQLDKSGLPSDRFFAERPEGSVSTLKIQRTQQEDSAVYLCASSLDTGELFFGEGSRLTVL.

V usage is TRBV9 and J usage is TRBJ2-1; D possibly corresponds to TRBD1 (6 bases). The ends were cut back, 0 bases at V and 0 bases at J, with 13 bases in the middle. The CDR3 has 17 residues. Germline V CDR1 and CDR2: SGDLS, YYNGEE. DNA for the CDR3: TGTGCCAGCAGCGTAGAAGGGGGAAGAGGCTCCTACAATGAGCAGTTCTTC. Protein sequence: CASSVEGGRGSYNEQFF.

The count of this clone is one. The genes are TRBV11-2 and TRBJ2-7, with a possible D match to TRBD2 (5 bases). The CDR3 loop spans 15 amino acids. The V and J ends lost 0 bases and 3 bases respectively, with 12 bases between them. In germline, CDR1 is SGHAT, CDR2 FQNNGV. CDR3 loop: CASSLDLPSYYEQYF. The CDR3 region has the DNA TGTGCCAGCAGCTTAGACCTTCCTAGCTACTACGAGCAGTACTTC.

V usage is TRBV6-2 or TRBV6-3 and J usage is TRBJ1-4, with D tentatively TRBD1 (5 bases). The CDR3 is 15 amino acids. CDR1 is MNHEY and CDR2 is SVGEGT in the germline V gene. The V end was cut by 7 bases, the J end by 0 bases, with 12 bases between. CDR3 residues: CASTPWGATNEKLFF. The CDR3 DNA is TGTGCCAGCACCCCCTGGGGGGCAACTAATGAAAAACTGTTTTTT.

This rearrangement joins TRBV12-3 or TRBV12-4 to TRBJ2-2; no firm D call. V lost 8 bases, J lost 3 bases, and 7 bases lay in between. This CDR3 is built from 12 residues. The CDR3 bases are TGTGCCAGCCTTATCCACACCGGGGAGCTGTTTTTT. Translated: CASLIHTGELFF.

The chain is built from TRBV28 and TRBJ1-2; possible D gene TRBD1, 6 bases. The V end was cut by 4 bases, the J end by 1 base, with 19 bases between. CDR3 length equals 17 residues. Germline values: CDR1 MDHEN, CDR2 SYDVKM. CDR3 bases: TGTGCCAGCAGTTCCACGACAGGAGCCCCATATAACTATGGCTACACCTTC. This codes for CASSSTTGAPYNYGYTF.

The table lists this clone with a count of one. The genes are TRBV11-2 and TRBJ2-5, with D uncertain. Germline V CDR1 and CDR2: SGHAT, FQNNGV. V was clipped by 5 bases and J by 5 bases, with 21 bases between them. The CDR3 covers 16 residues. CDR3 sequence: CASSSRRSINGETQYF. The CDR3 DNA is TGTGCCAGCAGCAGTCGACGGAGTATTAATGGGGAGACCCAGTACTTC. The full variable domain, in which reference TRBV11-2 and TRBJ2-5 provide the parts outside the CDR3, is EAGVAQSPRYKIIEKRQSVAFWCNPISGHATLYWYQQILGQGPKLLIQFQNNGVVDDSQLPKDRFSAERLKGVDSTLKIQPAKLEDSAVYLCASSSRRSINGETQYFGPGTRLLVL.

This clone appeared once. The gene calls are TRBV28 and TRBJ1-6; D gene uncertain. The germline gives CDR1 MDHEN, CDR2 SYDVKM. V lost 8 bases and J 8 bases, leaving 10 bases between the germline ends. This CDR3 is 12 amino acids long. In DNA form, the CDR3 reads TGTGCCAGCGGCACCACGTATTCACCCCTCCACTTT. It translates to CASGTTYSPLHF. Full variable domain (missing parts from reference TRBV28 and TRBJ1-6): DVKVTQSSRYLVKRTGEKVFLECVQDMDHENMFWYRQDPGLGLRLIYFSYDVKMKEKGDIPEGYSVSREKKERFSLILESASTNQTSMYLCASGTTYSPLHFGNGTRLTVT.

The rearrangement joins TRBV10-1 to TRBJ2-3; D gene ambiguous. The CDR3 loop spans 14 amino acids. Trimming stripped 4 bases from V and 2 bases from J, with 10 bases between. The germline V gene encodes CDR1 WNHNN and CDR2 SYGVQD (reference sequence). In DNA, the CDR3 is TGCGCCAGCAGTGTCGACGGCGACACAGATACGCAGTATTTT. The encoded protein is CASSVDGDTDTQYF.

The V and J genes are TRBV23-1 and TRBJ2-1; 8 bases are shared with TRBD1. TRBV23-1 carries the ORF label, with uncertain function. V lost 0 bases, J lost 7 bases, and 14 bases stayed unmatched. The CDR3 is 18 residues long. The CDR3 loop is CASSQSSSGRGRGNEQFF. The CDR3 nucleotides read TGCGCCAGCAGTCAATCGAGTTCCGGCAGGGGGCGCGGGAATGAGCAGTTCTTC.

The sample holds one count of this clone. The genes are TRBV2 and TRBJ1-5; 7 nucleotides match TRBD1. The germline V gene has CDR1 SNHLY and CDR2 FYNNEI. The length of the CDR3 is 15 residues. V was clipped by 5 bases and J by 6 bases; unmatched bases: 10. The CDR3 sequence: CASSKQTGVGQPQHF. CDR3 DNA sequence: TGTGCCAGCAGTAAACAAACAGGGGTAGGTCAGCCCCAGCATTTT.

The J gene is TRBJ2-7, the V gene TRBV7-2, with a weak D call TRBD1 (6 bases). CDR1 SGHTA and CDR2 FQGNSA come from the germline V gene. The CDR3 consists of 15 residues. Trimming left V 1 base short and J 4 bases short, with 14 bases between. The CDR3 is CASSLGGGKGYEQYF. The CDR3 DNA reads TGTGCCAGCAGCTTAGGAGGGGGAAAGGGGTACGAGCAGTACTTC.

The CDR3, as DNA: TGCGCCACCTCATCTCACCTAGCGGACTACAATGAGCAGTTCTTC. Protein: CATSSHLADYNEQFF. The rearrangement links TRBV5-1 to TRBJ2-1, with 7 bases fitting TRBD2. J was trimmed by 3 bases and V by 9 bases; bases with no gene match: 12. Per the germline V gene, CDR1 is SGHRS and CDR2 is YFSETQ. The CDR3 contains 15 residues. Full variable domain (outside the CDR3, taken from reference TRBV5-1 and TRBJ2-1): KAGVTQTPRYLIKTRGQQVTLSCSPISGHRSVSWYQQTPGQGLQFLFEYFSETQRNKGNFPGRFSGRQFSNSRSEMNVSTLELGDSALYLCATSSHLADYNEQFFGPGTRLTVL.

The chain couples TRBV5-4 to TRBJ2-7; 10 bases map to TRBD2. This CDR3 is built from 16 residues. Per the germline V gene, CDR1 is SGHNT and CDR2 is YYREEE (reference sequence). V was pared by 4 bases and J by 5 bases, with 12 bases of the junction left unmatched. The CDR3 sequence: CASSIRSGRADDEQYF. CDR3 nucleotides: TGTGCCAGCAGCATCAGAAGCGGGAGGGCTGACGACGAGCAGTACTTC.

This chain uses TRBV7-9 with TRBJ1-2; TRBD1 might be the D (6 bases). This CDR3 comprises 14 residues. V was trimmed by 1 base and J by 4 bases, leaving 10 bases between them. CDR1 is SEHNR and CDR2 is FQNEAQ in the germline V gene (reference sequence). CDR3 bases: TGTGCCAGCAGCTTAGACGGACAGCTCTATGGCTACACCTTC. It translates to CASSLDGQLYGYTF.

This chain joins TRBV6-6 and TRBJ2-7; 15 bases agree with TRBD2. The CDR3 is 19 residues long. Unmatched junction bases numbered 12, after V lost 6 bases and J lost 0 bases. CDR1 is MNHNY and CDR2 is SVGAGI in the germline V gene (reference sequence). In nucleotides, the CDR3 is TGTGCCAGCAGCTCCACCCTGGGACTAGCGGGAGGCCCCTCCTACGAGCAGTACTTC. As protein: CASSSTLGLAGGPSYEQYF.

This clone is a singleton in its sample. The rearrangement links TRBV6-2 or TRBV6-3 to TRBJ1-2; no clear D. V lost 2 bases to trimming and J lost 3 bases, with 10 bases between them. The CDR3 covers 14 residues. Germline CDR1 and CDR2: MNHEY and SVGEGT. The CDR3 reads CASSYESFYYGYTF. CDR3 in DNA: TGTGCCAGCAGTTACGAGTCCTTTTACTATGGCTACACCTTC.

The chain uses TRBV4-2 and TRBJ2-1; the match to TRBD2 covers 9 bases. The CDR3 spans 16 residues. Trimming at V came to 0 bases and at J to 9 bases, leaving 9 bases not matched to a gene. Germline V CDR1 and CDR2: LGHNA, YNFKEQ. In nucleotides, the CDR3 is TGTGCCAGCAGCCAAGATGGGGCGGGGGGGCCGAGTGAGCAGTTCTTC. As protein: CASSQDGAGGPSEQFF.

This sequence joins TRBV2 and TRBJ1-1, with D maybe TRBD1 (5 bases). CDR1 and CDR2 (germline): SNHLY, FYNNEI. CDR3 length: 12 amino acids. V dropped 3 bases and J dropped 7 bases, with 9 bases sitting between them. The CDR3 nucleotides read TGTGCCAGCAGTGAGGGGACGGGTGAAGCTTTCTTT. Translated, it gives CASSEGTGEAFF.

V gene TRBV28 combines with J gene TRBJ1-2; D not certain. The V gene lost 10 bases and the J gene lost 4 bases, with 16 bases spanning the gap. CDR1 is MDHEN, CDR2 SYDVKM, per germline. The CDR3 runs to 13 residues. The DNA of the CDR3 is TGTGCCATTACGAGGGATTTGGGCTATGGCTACACCTTC. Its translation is CAITRDLGYGYTF.

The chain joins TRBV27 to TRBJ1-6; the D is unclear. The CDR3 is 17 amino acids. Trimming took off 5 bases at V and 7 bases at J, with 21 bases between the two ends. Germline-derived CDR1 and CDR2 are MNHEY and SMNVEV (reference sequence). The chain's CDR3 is CASSPARRPTTNSPLHF. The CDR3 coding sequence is TGTGCCAGCAGTCCAGCGCGGAGGCCGACAACGAATTCACCCCTCCACTTT.

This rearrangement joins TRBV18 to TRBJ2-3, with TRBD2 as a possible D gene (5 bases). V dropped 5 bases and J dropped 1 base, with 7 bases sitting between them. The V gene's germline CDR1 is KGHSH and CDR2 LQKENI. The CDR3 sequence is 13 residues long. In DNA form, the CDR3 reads TGTGCCAGCTCAGGGAGCGGCACAGATACGCAGTATTTT. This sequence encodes CASSGSGTDTQYF. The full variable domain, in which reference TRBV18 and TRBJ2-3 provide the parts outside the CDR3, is NAGVMQNPRHLVRRRGQEARLRCSPMKGHSHVYWYRQLPEEGLKFMVYLQKENIIDESGMPKERFSAEFPKEGPSILRIQQVVRGDSAAYFCASSGSGTDTQYFGPGTRLTVL.

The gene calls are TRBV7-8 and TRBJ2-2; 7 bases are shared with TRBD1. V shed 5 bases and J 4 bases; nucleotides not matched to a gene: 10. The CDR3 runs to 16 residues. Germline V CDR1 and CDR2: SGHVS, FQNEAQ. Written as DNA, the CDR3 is TGTGCCAGCAGCCCGATACAGGGGCGGATCACCGGGGAGCTGTTTTTT. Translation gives CASSPIQGRITGELFF.

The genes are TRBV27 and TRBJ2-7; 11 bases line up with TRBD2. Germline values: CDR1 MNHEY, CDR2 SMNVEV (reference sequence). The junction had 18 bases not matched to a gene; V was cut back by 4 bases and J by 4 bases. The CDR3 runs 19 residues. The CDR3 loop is CASSSPTGVAGGPLYEQYF. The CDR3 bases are TGTGCCAGCAGTTCCCCAACCGGAGTAGCGGGGGGGCCTTTATACGAGCAGTACTTC.

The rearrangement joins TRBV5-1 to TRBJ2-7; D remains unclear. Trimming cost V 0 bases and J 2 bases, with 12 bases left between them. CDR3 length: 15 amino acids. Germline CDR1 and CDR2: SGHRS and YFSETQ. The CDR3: CASSLETQVTYEQYF. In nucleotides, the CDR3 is TGCGCCAGCAGCTTGGAGACACAAGTGACCTACGAGCAGTACTTC.